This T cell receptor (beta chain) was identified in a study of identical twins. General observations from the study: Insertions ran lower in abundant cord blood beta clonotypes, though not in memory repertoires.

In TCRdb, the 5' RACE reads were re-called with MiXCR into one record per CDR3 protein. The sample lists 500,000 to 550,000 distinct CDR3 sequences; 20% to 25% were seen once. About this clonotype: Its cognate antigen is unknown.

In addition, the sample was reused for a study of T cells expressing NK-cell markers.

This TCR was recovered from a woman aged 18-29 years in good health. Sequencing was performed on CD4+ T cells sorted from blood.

The CDR3 DNA reads as TGTGCCAGCAGCCGCCGGACTAGCGGGGGGGATGAGCAGTTCTTC. Protein product: CASSRRTSGGDEQFF. The chain is built from TRBV11-3 and TRBJ2-1; 15 bases line up with TRBD2. The CDR3 is 15 residues long. The germline V gene encodes CDR1 SGHNT and CDR2 YENEEA. The trim removed 5 bases at V and 8 bases at J, leaving 4 bases unmatched.